The 9 T cell receptor beta chains reported below all come from one sample, sequenced in a study of cytomegalovirus exposure and HLA in healthy donors. The PCR employed 60 Vbeta primers together with 13 Jbeta primers. Here immunoSEQ multiplex PCR was the method, and the copy in TCRdb shows in-frame clones only, minus some. The profile shows around 140,000 clones, around 73% of them singletons. The sample taken for sequencing was PBMCs. These receptors were taken from a female donor in good health and CMV-seronegative.

V usage is TRBV13 and J usage is TRBJ2-7; 10 bases line up with TRBD1. Germline V gene data show CDR1 as PRHDT and CDR2 as FYEKMQ (reference sequence). This CDR3 has 15 residues. The junction had 4 bases not matched to a gene; V was cut back by 0 bases and J by 5 bases. The CDR3 here is CASSLGSGTGDEQYF. As DNA, the CDR3 is TGTGCCAGCAGCTTAGGCTCCGGGACAGGGGACGAGCAGTACTTC.

The chain is built from TRBV15 and TRBJ2-4; D is ambiguous. Germline CDR1 is LNHNV and CDR2 is YYDKDF (reference sequence). The CDR3 contains 12 residues. Between the trimmed V and J ends, which lost 0 bases and 8 bases, there was a span of 5 bases. The CDR3 DNA follows: TGTGCCACCAGCAGAGATCAGGACATTCAGTACTTC. Protein product: CATSRDQDIQYF.

The V and J genes are TRBV29-1 and TRBJ2-2; D perhaps matches TRBD2 (7 bases). CDR1 SQVTM and CDR2 ANQGSEA come from the germline V gene. V was trimmed by 3 bases and J by 5 bases, leaving 16 bases between them. The CDR3 consists of 15 residues. The CDR3 DNA reads TGCAGCGTTGATATTAGGGGGAGGGAAACCGGGGAGCTGTTTTTT. Its translation is CSVDIRGRETGELFF.

The chain links TRBV7-3 to TRBJ2-2; TRBD1 matches at 7 bases. Germline CDR1 reads SGHTA; CDR2 reads FQGTGA. The CDR3 length is 17 residues. Trimming took 5 bases from V and 5 from J; bases not matched to a gene: 14. The chain's CDR3 is CASSPAPTGFGTGELFF. The CDR3 DNA reads TGTGCCAGCAGCCCTGCCCCGACAGGGTTTGGGACCGGGGAGCTGTTTTTT.

This chain uses TRBV11-2 with TRBJ1-4; possible D gene TRBD1, 5 bases. The germline gives CDR1 SGHAT, CDR2 FQNNGV. The CDR3 runs to 18 residues. V shed 1 base and J shed 0 bases, with 15 bases lying between them. The DNA of the CDR3 is TGTGCCAGCAGCTTAGGAATCGGGGGAACTACAACTAATGAAAAACTGTTTTTT. It codes for CASSLGIGGTTTNEKLFF.

The chain has TRBV5-1 and TRBJ2-3; D is uncertain. The germline gives CDR1 SGHRS, CDR2 YFSETQ. The ends were cut back, 0 bases at V and 6 bases at J, with 8 bases in the middle. CDR3 length: 13 amino acids. CDR3 bases: TGCGCCAGCAGCTTGGTTGTATCCGATACGCAGTATTTT. Encoded protein: CASSLVVSDTQYF.

The genes are TRBV27 and TRBJ1-5; the match to TRBD1 covers 9 bases. CDR1 is MNHEY and CDR2 is SMNVEV in the germline V gene (reference sequence). V shed 3 bases, J shed 4 bases, and the junction held 1 base outside the gene matches. This CDR3 is built from 14 residues. In nucleotides, the CDR3 is TGTGCCAGCAGTTTGACAGGGGGAAATCAGCCCCAGCATTTT. It encodes CASSLTGGNQPQHF.

This sequence joins TRBV28 and TRBJ1-1; D ambiguous. V shed 6 bases and J shed 7 bases, with 18 bases lying between them. Germline V gene lookup returns CDR1 MDHEN and CDR2 SYDVKM. This CDR3 region has 14 residues. The chain's CDR3 is CASRERIGKVEAFF. The CDR3 DNA reads as TGTGCCAGCAGAGAAAGAATCGGGAAGGTTGAAGCTTTCTTT. The full variable domain, in which reference TRBV28 and TRBJ1-1 provide the parts outside the CDR3, is DVKVTQSSRYLVKRTGEKVFLECVQDMDHENMFWYRQDPGLGLRLIYFSYDVKMKEKGDIPEGYSVSREKKERFSLILESASTNQTSMYLCASRERIGKVEAFFGQGTRLTVV.

This clone was counted once. An end of the junction does not agree with germline; a read error may underlie this. This chain connects TRBV25-1 to TRBJ1-2, with D tentatively TRBD1 (5 bases). Germline CDR1 and CDR2: MGHDK and SYGVNS. This CDR3 is 15 amino acids long. The CDR3 loop reads CASSQDRASNYGYPF. The CDR3 DNA follows: TGTGCCAGCAGTCAAGACAGAGCTTCTAACTATGGCTACCCCTTC.